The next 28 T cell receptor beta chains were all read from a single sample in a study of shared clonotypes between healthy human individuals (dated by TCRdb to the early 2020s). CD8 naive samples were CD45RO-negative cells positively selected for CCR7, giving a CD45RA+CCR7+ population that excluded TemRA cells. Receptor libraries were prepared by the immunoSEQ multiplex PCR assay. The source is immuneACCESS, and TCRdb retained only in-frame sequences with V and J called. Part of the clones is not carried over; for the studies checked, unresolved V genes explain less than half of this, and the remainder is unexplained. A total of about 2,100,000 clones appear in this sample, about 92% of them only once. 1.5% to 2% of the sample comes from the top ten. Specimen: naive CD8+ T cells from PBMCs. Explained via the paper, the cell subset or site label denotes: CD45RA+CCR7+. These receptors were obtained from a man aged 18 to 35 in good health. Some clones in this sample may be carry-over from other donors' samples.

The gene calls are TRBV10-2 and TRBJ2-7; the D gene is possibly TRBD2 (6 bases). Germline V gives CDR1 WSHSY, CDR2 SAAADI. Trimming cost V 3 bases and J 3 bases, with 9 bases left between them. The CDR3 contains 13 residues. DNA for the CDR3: TGCGCCAGCAGTGACTGGCGGGGCTACGAGCAGTACTTC. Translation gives CASSDWRGYEQYF.

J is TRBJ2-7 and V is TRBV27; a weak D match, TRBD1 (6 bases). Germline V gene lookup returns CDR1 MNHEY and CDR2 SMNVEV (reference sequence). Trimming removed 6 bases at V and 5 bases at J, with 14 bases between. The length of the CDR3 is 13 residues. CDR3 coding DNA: TGTGCCAGCAGCTGGGATACAGGGCACGAGCAGTACTTC. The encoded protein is CASSWDTGHEQYF.

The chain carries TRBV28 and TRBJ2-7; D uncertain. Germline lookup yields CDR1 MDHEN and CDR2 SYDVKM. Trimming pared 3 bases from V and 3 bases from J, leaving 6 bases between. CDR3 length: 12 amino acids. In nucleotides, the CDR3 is TGTGCCAGCAGTTTTTGGGGCTACGAGCAGTACTTC. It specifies CASSFWGYEQYF.

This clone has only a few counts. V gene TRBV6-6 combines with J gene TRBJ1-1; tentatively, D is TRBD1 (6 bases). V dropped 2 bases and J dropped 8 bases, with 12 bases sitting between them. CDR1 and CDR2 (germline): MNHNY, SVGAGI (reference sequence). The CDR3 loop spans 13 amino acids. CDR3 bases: TGTGCCAGCAGTTACGGGACCGGGACAGAAGCTTTCTTT. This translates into CASSYGTGTEAFF.

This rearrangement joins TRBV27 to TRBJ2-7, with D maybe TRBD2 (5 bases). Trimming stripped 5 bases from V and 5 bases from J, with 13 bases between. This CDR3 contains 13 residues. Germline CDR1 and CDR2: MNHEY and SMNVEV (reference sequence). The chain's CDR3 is CASSLTAANEQYF. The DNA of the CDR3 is TGTGCCAGCAGTCTTACAGCGGCCAACGAGCAGTACTTC.

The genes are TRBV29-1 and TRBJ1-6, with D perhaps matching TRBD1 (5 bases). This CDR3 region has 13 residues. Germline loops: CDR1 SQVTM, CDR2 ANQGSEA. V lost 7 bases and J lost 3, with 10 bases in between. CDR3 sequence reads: CSARQSYNSPLHF. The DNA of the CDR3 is TGCAGCGCACGACAGAGCTATAATTCACCCCTCCACTTT.

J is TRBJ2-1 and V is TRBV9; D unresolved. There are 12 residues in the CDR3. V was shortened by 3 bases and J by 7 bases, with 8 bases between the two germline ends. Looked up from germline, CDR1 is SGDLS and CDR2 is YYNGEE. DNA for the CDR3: TGTGCCAGCAGCGCCTCGCCAAATGAGCAGTTCTTC. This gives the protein CASSASPNEQFF.

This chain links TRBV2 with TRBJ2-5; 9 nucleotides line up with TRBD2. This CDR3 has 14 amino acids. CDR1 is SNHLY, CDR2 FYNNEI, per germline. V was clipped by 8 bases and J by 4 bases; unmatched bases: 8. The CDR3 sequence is CASRGLAGGETQYF. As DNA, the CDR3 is TGTGCCAGCCGGGGACTAGCTGGGGGAGAGACCCAGTACTTC. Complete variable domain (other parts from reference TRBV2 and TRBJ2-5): EPEVTQTPSHQVTQMGQEVILRCVPISNHLYFYWYRQILGQKVEFLVSFYNNEISEKSEIFDDQFSVERPDGSNFTLKIRSTKLEDSAMYFCASRGLAGGETQYFGPGTRLLVL.

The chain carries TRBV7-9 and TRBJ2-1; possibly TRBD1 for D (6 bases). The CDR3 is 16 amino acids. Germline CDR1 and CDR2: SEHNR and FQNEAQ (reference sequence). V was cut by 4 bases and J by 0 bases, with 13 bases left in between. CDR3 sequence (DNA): TGTGCCAGCAGCTCACAGGGCAAAAGCTCCTACAATGAGCAGTTCTTC. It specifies CASSSQGKSSYNEQFF. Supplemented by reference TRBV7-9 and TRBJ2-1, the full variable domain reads DTGVSQNPRHKITKRGQNVTFRCDPISEHNRLYWYRQTLGQGPEFLTYFQNEAQLEKSRLLSDRFSAERPKGSFSTLEIQRTEQGDSAMYLCASSSQGKSSYNEQFFGPGTRLTVL.

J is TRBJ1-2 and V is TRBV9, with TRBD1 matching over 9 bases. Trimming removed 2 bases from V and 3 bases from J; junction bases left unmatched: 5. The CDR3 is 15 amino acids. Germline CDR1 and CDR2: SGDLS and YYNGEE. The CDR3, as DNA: TGTGCCAGCAGCGTGGGACAGGGCTTCGACTATGGCTACACCTTC. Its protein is CASSVGQGFDYGYTF. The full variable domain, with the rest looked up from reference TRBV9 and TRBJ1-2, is DSGVTQTPKHLITATGQRVTLRCSPRSGDLSVYWYQQSLDQGLQFLIQYYNGEERAKGNILERFSAQQFPDLHSELNLSSLELGDSALYFCASSVGQGFDYGYTFGSGTRLTVV.

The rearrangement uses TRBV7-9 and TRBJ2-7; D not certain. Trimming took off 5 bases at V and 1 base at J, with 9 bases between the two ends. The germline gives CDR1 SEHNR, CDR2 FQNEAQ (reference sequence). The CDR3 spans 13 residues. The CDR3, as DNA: TGTGCCAGCAGCCCGGACCTATCCTACGAGCAGTACTTC. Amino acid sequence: CASSPDLSYEQYF.

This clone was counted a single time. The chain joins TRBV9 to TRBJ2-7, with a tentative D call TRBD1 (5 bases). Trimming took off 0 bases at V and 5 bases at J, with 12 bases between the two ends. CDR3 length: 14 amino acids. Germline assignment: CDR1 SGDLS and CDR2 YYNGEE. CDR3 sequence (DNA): TGTGCCAGCAGCGTAGAGGGGTACCTCGACGAGCAGTACTTC. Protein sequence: CASSVEGYLDEQYF.

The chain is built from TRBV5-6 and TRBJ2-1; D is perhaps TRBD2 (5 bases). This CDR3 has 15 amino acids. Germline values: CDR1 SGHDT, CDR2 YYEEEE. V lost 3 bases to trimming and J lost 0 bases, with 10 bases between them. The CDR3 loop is CASSSSPGSYNEQFF. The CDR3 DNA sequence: TGTGCCAGCAGCTCTAGCCCAGGCTCCTACAATGAGCAGTTCTTC.

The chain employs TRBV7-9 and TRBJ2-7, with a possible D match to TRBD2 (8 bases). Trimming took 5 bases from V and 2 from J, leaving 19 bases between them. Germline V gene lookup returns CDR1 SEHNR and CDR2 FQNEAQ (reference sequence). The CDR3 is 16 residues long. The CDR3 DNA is TGTGCCAGCAGCACCCGGGAGGGGGCAGGCCCCTACGAGCAGTACTTC. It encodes CASSTREGAGPYEQYF.

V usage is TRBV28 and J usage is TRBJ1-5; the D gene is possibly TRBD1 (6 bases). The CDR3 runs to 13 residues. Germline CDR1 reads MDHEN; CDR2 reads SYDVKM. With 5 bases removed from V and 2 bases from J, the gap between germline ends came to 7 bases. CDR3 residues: CASSNRGNQPQHF. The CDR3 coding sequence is TGTGCCAGCAGTAACAGGGGCAATCAGCCCCAGCATTTT.

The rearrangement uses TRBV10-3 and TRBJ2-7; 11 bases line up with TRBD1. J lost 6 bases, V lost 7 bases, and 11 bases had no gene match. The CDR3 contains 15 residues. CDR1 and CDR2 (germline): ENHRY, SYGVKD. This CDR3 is CAIIIDGQGAGEQYF. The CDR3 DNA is TGTGCCATCATTATCGACGGACAGGGGGCCGGCGAGCAGTACTTC.

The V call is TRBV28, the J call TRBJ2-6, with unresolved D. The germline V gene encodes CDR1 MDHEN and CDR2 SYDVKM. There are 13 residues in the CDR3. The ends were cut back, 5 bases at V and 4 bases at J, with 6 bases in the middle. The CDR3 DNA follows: TGTGCCAGCAGTCCCGGGGGGGCCAACGTCCTGACTTTC. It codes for CASSPGGANVLTF.

The CDR3 sequence: CASSLVERGVNYGYTF. The DNA of the CDR3 is TGTGCCAGCAGCTTAGTGGAGCGAGGGGTTAACTATGGCTACACCTTC. This chain joins TRBV7-2 and TRBJ1-2; a weak D match, TRBD1 (5 bases). CDR3 length: 16 residues. Germline assignment: CDR1 SGHTA and CDR2 FQGNSA. Trimming removed 1 base from V and 1 base from J, with 13 bases in between. The variable domain in full, with the rest retrieved from reference TRBV7-2 and TRBJ1-2, is GAGVSQSPSNKVTEKGKDVELRCDPISGHTALYWYRQSLGQGLEFLIYFQGNSAPDKSGLPSDRFSAERTGGSVSTLTIQRTQQEDSAVYLCASSLVERGVNYGYTFGSGTRLTVV.

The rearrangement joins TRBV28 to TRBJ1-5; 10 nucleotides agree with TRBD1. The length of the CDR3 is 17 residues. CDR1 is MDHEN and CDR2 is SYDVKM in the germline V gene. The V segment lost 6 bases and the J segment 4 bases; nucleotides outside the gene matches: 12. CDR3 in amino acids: CASSTRQGALLNQPQHF. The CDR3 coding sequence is TGTGCCAGCAGCACCAGACAGGGGGCCCTCTTAAATCAGCCCCAGCATTTT.

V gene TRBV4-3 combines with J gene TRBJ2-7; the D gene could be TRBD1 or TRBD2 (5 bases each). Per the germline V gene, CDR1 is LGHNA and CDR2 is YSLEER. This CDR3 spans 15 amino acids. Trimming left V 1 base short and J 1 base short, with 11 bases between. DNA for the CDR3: TGCGCCAGCAGCCAAGGATTCGGGGCATCCTACGAGCAGTACTTC. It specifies CASSQGFGASYEQYF.

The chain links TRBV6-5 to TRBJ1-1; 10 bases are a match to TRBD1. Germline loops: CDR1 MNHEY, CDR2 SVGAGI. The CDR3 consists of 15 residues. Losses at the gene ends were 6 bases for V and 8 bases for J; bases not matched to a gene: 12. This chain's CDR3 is CASSHTTGGAREAFF. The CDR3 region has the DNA TGTGCCAGCAGCCACACGACAGGGGGCGCCCGGGAAGCTTTCTTT.

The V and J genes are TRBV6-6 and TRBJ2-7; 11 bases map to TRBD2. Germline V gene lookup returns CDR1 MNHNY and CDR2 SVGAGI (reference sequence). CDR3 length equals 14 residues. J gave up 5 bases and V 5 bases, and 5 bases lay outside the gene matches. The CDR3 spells CASSRLAGSHEQYF. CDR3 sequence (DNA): TGTGCCAGCAGTCGACTAGCGGGATCCCACGAGCAGTACTTC.

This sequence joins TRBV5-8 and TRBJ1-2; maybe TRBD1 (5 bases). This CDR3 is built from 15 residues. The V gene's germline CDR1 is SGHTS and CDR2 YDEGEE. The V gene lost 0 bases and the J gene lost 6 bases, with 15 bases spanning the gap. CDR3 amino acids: CASSLGGGTWNGYTF. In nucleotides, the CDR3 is TGTGCCAGCAGCTTGGGCGGGGGGACGTGGAATGGCTACACCTTC.

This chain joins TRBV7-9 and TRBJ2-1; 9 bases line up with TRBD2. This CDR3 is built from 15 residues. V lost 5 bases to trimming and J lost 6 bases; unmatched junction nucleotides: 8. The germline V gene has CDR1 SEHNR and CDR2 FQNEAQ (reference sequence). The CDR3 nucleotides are TGTGCCAGCAGCCCCCCTAGCGGGAAGGTCAATGAGCAGTTCTTC. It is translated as CASSPPSGKVNEQFF.

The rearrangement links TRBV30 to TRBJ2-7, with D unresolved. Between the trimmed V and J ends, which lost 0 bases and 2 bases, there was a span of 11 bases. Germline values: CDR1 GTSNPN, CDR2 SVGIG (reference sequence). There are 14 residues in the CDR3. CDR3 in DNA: TGTGCCTGGAGTGTACGGCCAGAACCCTACGAGCAGTACTTC. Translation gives CAWSVRPEPYEQYF.

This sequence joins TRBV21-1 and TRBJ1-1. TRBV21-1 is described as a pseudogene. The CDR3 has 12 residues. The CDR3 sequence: CASSREDPEAFF. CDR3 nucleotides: TGTGCCAGCAGCAGAGAGGACCCTGAAGCTTTCTTT.

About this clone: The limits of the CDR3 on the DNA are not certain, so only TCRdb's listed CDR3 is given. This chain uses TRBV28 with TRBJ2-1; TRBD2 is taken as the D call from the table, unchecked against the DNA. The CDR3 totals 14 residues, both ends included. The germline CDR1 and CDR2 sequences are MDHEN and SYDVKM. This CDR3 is CASSFGWGASGMFF.

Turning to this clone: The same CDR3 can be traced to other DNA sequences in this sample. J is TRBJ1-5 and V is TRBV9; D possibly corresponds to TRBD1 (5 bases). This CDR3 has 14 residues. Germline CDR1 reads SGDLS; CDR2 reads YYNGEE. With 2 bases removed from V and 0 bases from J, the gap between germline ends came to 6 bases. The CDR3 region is CASSVGDSNQPQHF. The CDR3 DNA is TGTGCCAGCAGCGTGGGGGATAGCAATCAGCCCCAGCATTTT.